Following are 13 T cell receptor beta chains from one sample sequenced in a study of cytomegalovirus exposure and HLA in healthy donors (dated by TCRdb to the late 2010s). Library method: the immunoSEQ multiplex PCR assay. A mixture of 60 forward primers for TCR Vbeta segments and 13 reverse primers for TCR Jbeta segments was used in the multiplex PCR. As stored in TCRdb, this immuneACCESS dataset retains in-frame rearrangements with V and J assigned. A fraction of the clones does not appear; measured against another copy, unresolved V genes explain less than half of the discrepancy, and the remainder lacks a known reason. Within this sample are approximately 140,000 clones, with around 72% of them counted one time only. 1.8% of the sample belongs to the ten largest clones. The sample consisted of PBMCs. These receptors originate from a woman between 40 and 50 years old in good health and CMV-seronegative.

The V call is TRBV7-3, the J call TRBJ2-5; 10 bases are shared with TRBD1. CDR1 and CDR2 from the germline V gene are SGHTA and FQGTGA. V gave up 3 bases and J gave up 3 bases; unmatched junction bases: 4. The CDR3 is 15 amino acids. In nucleotides, the CDR3 is TGTGCCAGCAGCTTTCAGGGGACAGGGGAAGAGACCCAGTACTTC. Translated: CASSFQGTGEETQYF.

The V call is TRBV9, the J call TRBJ2-2, with a tentative D call TRBD2 (5 bases). The CDR3 has 15 amino acids. CDR1 is SGDLS and CDR2 is YYNGEE in the germline V gene. V shed 0 bases and J shed 6 bases, with 12 bases lying between them. The CDR3 bases are TGTGCCAGCAGCGTAGAAGCTAGCCGAGCCGGGGAGCTGTTTTTT. The encoded protein is CASSVEASRAGELFF.

The V call is TRBV4-2, the J call TRBJ1-6; TRBD1 might be the D (5 bases). Between the trimmed V and J ends, which lost 3 bases and 6 bases, there was a span of 15 bases. From germline, CDR1 is LGHNA and CDR2 YNFKEQ. CDR3 length: 16 residues. CDR3 in amino acids: CASSQSTVALNSPLHF. The CDR3 nucleotides read TGTGCCAGCAGCCAGTCGACAGTAGCCCTTAATTCACCCCTCCACTTT.

V is TRBV28 and J is TRBJ1-5, with 8 bases that match TRBD1. Germline CDR1 reads MDHEN; CDR2 reads SYDVKM. The V segment lost 2 bases and the J segment 6 bases; nucleotides outside the gene matches: 6. CDR3 length equals 15 residues. CDR3 protein: CASSLRTGSSQPQHF. DNA of the CDR3: TGTGCCAGCAGTTTAAGGACAGGGTCCAGTCAGCCCCAGCATTTT. The variable domain in full, with the rest retrieved from reference TRBV28 and TRBJ1-5, is DVKVTQSSRYLVKRTGEKVFLECVQDMDHENMFWYRQDPGLGLRLIYFSYDVKMKEKGDIPEGYSVSREKKERFSLILESASTNQTSMYLCASSLRTGSSQPQHFGDGTRLSIL.

The table lists this clone with a few counts. This chain joins TRBV5-1 and TRBJ1-1; a possible D gene is TRBD1 (6 bases). The V and J ends lost 4 bases and 1 base respectively, with 14 bases between them. Germline V gene data show CDR1 as SGHRS and CDR2 as YFSETQ. The CDR3 is 15 residues long. The CDR3 loop reads CASSPVGTPNTEAFF. In DNA form, the CDR3 reads TGCGCCAGCAGCCCGGTCGGGACACCGAACACTGAAGCTTTCTTT.

The rearrangement links TRBV27 to TRBJ2-7; 8 nucleotides agree with TRBD2. From germline, CDR1 is MNHEY and CDR2 SMNVEV (reference sequence). The CDR3 consists of 15 residues. V trimming: 5 bases; J trimming: 3 bases; junction bases outside the gene matches: 9. The CDR3 reads CASSIFGGGYYEQYF. The CDR3 DNA is TGTGCCAGCAGTATCTTCGGGGGGGGATACTACGAGCAGTACTTC.

This chain joins TRBV27 and TRBJ1-1; no reliable D call. In germline, CDR1 is MNHEY, CDR2 SMNVEV (reference sequence). The ends were cut back, 3 bases at V and 5 bases at J, with 16 bases in the middle. The CDR3 has 15 residues. The CDR3 DNA is TGTGCCAGCAGTTTCTCTGGCCTCGGGAGGACTGAAGCTTTCTTT. It codes for CASSFSGLGRTEAFF.

This chain connects TRBV10-3 to TRBJ2-3, with D possibly matching TRBD2 (7 bases). This CDR3 spans 17 amino acids. Trimming pared 3 bases from V and 6 bases from J, leaving 22 bases between. Germline CDR1 ENHRY, CDR2 SYGVKD. This CDR3 is CAISEPVGSGGPDTQYF. The DNA for the CDR3 is TGTGCCATCAGTGAACCGGTTGGATCCGGGGGGCCGGATACGCAGTATTTT.

V gene TRBV14 combines with J gene TRBJ1-6; 7 bases are a match to TRBD1. The J segment lost 5 bases and the V segment lost 2 bases, leaving 3 bases of the junction unmatched. Germline loops: CDR1 SGHDN, CDR2 FVKESK. The CDR3 covers 15 residues. For the CDR3, the DNA is TGTGCCAGCAGCCAACCAGGGGGGAATAATTCACCCCTCCACTTT. It encodes CASSQPGGNNSPLHF. Looking up the rest from reference TRBV14 and TRBJ1-6 gives the full variable domain: EAGVTQFPSHSVIEKGQTVTLRCDPISGHDNLYWYRRVMGKEIKFLLHFVKESKQDESGMPNNRFLAERTGGTYSTLKVQPAELEDSGVYFCASSQPGGNNSPLHFGNGTRLTVT.

This clone appeared a single time. The chain combines TRBV28 with TRBJ1-1; no reliable D call. Trimming left V 2 bases short and J 4 bases short, with 8 bases between. This CDR3 comprises 13 residues. Germline V gives CDR1 MDHEN, CDR2 SYDVKM. The CDR3: CASSLSPGTEAFF. The CDR3 DNA sequence: TGTGCCAGCAGTTTAAGCCCCGGCACTGAAGCTTTCTTT.

Notes on this clone: The identical CDR3 is also encoded by other nucleotide sequences in the sample. The chain employs TRBV5-1 and TRBJ1-1; unclear D gene. This CDR3 spans 13 amino acids. The germline V gene has CDR1 SGHRS and CDR2 YFSETQ. Between the trimmed V and J ends, which lost 1 base and 4 bases, there was a span of 8 bases. CDR3 amino acids: CASSLTGGTEAFF. The DNA for the CDR3 is TGCGCCAGCAGCTTGACGGGAGGCACTGAAGCTTTCTTT.

J is TRBJ2-2 and V is TRBV27; 10 bases are a match to TRBD2. V shed 9 bases and J 6 bases; nucleotides not matched to a gene: 10. The CDR3 consists of 15 residues. Germline V gene sequence: CDR1 MNHEY, CDR2 SMNVEV (reference sequence). The CDR3 sequence is CASKSGGAGAGELFF. The CDR3 region has the DNA TGTGCCAGTAAGAGCGGGGGGGCCGGGGCCGGGGAGCTGTTTTTT.

The rearrangement uses TRBV7-9 and TRBJ2-5; D remains ambiguous. Trimming left V 5 bases short and J 4 bases short, with 17 bases between. Germline values: CDR1 SEHNR, CDR2 FQNEAQ (reference sequence). CDR3 length equals 15 residues. CDR3 nucleotide sequence: TGTGCCAGCAGCAGTTGGCCGGCGTCGGGAGAGACCCAGTACTTC. Protein: CASSSWPASGETQYF. The variable domain in full, completed from reference TRBV7-9 and TRBJ2-5, reads DTGVSQNPRHKITKRGQNVTFRCDPISEHNRLYWYRQTLGQGPEFLTYFQNEAQLEKSRLLSDRFSAERPKGSFSTLEIQRTEQGDSAMYLCASSSWPASGETQYFGPGTRLLVL.